This entry lists 9 T cell receptor beta chains sequenced from one sample in a study of PD-1 blockade in classical Hodgkin lymphoma. There was relapse after autologous stem cell transplantation in every patient, and there was variation in brentuximab vedotin exposure. Assay used: immunoSEQ multiplex PCR; TCRdb lists only in-frame clones, some missing. The sample contains just over 50,000 clones, around two thirds of which appear only once. The sample here was peripheral blood mononuclear cells (PBMCs), taken before the second cycle of nivolumab. Receptors were obtained from a human donor with classical Hodgkin lymphoma.

The chain couples TRBV19 to TRBJ2-3; perhaps TRBD2 as D (5 bases). CDR1 and CDR2 from the germline V gene are LNHDA and SQIVND (reference sequence). The ends were cut back, 7 bases at V and 0 bases at J, with 8 bases in the middle. The length of the CDR3 is 13 residues. The CDR3 reads CASMKRSTDTQYF. Here the CDR3 DNA reads TGTGCCAGTATGAAGCGGAGCACAGATACGCAGTATTTT.

Only a few counts were recorded for this clone. This chain links TRBV29-1 with TRBJ2-7; tentatively, D is TRBD2 (6 bases). CDR3 length: 13 residues. V gave up 3 bases and J gave up 6 bases, with 15 bases separating them. Germline loops: CDR1 SQVTM, CDR2 ANQGSEA. Written as DNA, the CDR3 is TGCAGCGTTGATCGGGGTCCCGGGGGCGAGCAGTACTTC. Encoded protein: CSVDRGPGGEQYF.

The chain combines TRBV27 with TRBJ1-1; no firm D call. CDR1 is MNHEY and CDR2 is SMNVEV in the germline V gene (reference sequence). Trimming pared 2 bases from V and 9 bases from J, leaving 7 bases between. The CDR3 is 11 amino acids. The CDR3 sequence is CASSLRGKAFF. For the CDR3, the DNA is TGTGCCAGCAGTTTACGAGGTAAAGCTTTCTTT.

As concerns this clone: The sample carries other DNA sequences with the same CDR3. The rearrangement uses TRBV11-2 and TRBJ2-7; tentative D call: TRBD1 (5 bases). Trimming removed 2 bases at V and 6 bases at J, with 5 bases between. The CDR3 extends over 11 amino acids. Germline CDR1 SGHAT, CDR2 FQNNGV. CDR3 sequence: CASSLRGEQYF. The DNA for the CDR3 is TGTGCCAGCAGCTTAAGGGGCGAGCAGTACTTC.

The chain has TRBV7-9 and TRBJ1-1; D not certain. The CDR3 runs 14 residues. The germline V and J ends were trimmed by 1 base and 1 base, with 7 bases remaining between them. Per the germline V gene, CDR1 is SEHNR and CDR2 is FQNEAQ (reference sequence). In nucleotides, the CDR3 is TGTGCCAGCAGCTTAGTAGGTTCGAACACTGAAGCTTTCTTT. Protein product: CASSLVGSNTEAFF.

The chain recombines TRBV6-5 with TRBJ2-7; D remains ambiguous. The germline V gene encodes CDR1 MNHEY and CDR2 SVGAGI. V was clipped by 0 bases and J by 0 bases, with 9 bases between them. The length of the CDR3 is 15 residues. The CDR3 reads CASSYSIPFSYEQYF. The CDR3 DNA is TGTGCCAGCAGTTACTCAATACCCTTCTCCTACGAGCAGTACTTC.

The V call is TRBV11-3, the J call TRBJ2-6, with 9 nucleotides matching TRBD1. Germline loops: CDR1 SGHNT, CDR2 YENEEA. The V and J ends lost 5 bases and 5 bases, in that order; junction bases with no gene match: 4. The CDR3 is 15 residues long. The CDR3 loop is CASSPGTGRANVLTF. CDR3 nucleotide sequence: TGTGCCAGCAGCCCGGGGACAGGGAGGGCCAACGTCCTGACTTTC.

The gene calls are TRBV7-9 and TRBJ1-2, with D possibly TRBD1 on 6 matching bases. Trimming removed 0 bases from V and 1 base from J, with 15 bases in between. Germline lookup yields CDR1 SEHNR and CDR2 FQNEAQ (reference sequence). This CDR3 region has 17 residues. The CDR3: CASSLAGDTGLNYGYTF. In DNA form, the CDR3 reads TGTGCCAGCAGCTTAGCGGGTGACACAGGGCTTAACTATGGCTACACCTTC.

V and J are TRBV19 and TRBJ1-2, with 8 positions matching TRBD1. CDR3 length: 13 residues. The germline gives CDR1 LNHDA, CDR2 SQIVND (reference sequence). The ends lost 4 bases at V and 3 bases at J; junction bases unmatched: 1. The CDR3 nucleotides are TGTGCCAGTAGTACACAGGGGGACTATGGCTACACCTTC. Translated, it gives CASSTQGDYGYTF.